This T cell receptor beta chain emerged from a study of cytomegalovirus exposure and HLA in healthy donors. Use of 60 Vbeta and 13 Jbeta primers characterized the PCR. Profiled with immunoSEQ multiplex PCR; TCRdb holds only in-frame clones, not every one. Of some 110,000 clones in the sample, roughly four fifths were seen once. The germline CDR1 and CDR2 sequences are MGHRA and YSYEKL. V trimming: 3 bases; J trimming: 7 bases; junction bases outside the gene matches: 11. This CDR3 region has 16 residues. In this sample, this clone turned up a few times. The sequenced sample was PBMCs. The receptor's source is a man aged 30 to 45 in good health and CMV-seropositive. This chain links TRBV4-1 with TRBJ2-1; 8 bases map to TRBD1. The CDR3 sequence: CASSHYRGNMWNEQFF. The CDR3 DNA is TGCGCCAGCAGCCATTACAGGGGGAATATGTGGAATGAGCAGTTCTTC.